Listed below are T cell receptor beta chains from one sample, sequenced in a study of blood T cell repertoires in COVID-19. The protocol was immunoSEQ multiplex PCR, while the TCRdb copy is restricted to in-frame clones and leaves out a portion. The sample includes approximately 250,000 clones, more than 80% of them seen just once. The sample was PBMCs or T cells enriched from blood (not recorded which). Every receptor here comes from a woman aged 25 to 39 with acute COVID-19. Both conserved end residues are trimmed from each CDR3. Each record gives: V gene, J gene, CDR3 length, CDR3 protein.

TRBV4-3	TRBJ2-7	14	ASSHSATGESYEQY
TRBV21-1	TRBJ1-1	12	ASSRHRKYTEAF
TRBV13	TRBJ2-7	12	ASSSQGESYEQY
TRBV28	TRBJ1-5	13	ASSLEEGRNQPQH
TRBV7-9	TRBJ2-2	14	ATNTGGAVDTGELF
TRBV18	TRBJ2-1	13	ASSPGGRIHNEQF
TRBV24-1	TRBJ2-4	10	ATSDFRGIQY
TRBV2	TRBJ1-2	11	ASTQGGFYGYT
TRBV12-3/TRBV12-4	TRBJ1-1	11	ASTYNSNTEAF
TRBV28	TRBJ2-1	12	ASRDSTYVNEQF
TRBV28	TRBJ2-1	13	ASSRVRSSYNEQF
TRBV7-3	TRBJ2-1	9	ASSDSGEQF
TRBV9	TRBJ1-3	10	ASSVAGNTIY
TRBV5-1	TRBJ2-7	11	ASSSGQPYEQY
TRBV2	TRBJ1-2	13	ASRSDRMANYGYT
TRBV19	TRBJ1-4	13	ASSARTTTNEKLF
TRBV30	TRBJ1-2	11	AWSVRDYYGYT
TRBV5-4	TRBJ2-3	14	ASSLYSGGYTDTQY
TRBV5-1	TRBJ2-7	11	ASSPESSYEQY
TRBV27	TRBJ2-7	13	ASSAPGQGHYERY
TRBV5-1	TRBJ1-3	15	ASSIGQGDNSGNTIY
TRBV7-2	TRBJ2-1	14	ASSPHLVAGHNEQF
TRBV10-1	TRBJ1-6	13	ASSEFKDSNSPLH
TRBV24-1	TRBJ2-7	11	ATSSPGTYEQY
TRBV7-9	TRBJ2-2	12	ASSSAETDRELF
TRBV7-7	TRBJ1-4	13	ASSLEPGMGEKLF
TRBV20-1	TRBJ2-7	9	SAGDQPGQY